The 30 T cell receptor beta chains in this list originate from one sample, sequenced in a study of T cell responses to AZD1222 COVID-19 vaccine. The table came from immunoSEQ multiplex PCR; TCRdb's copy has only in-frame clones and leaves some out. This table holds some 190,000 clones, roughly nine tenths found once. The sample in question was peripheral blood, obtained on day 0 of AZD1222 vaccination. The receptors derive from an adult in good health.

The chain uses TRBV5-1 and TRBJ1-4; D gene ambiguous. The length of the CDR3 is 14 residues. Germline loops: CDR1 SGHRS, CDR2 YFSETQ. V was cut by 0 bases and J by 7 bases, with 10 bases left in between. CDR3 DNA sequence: TGCGCCAGCAGCTTGGTCCAAATAGGTGAAAAACTGTTTTTT. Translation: CASSLVQIGEKLFF.

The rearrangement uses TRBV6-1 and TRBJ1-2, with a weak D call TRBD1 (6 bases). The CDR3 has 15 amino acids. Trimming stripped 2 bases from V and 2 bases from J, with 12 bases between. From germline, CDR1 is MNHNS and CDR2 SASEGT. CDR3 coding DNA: TGTGCCAGCAGTGAATCAGTCAGGGGCAACTATGGCTACACCTTC. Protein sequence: CASSESVRGNYGYTF.

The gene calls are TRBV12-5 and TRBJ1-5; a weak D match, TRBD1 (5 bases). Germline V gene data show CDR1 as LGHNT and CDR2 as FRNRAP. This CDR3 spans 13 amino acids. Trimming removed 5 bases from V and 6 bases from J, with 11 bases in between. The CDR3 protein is CASGALGVQPQHF. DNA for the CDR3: TGTGCTAGTGGTGCCCTGGGGGTTCAGCCCCAGCATTTT. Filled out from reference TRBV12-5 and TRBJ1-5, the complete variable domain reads DARVTQTPRHKVTEMGQEVTMRCQPILGHNTVFWYRQTMMQGLELLAYFRNRAPLDDSGMPKDRFSAEMPDATLATLKIQPSEPRDSAVYFCASGALGVQPQHFGDGTRLSIL.

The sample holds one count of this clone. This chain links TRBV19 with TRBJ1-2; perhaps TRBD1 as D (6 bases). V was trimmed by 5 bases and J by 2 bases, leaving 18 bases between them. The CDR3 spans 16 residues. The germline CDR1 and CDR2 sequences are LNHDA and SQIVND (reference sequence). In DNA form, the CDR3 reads TGTGCCAGTAGTGCGCCGATAGGGGGAGGGAACTATGGCTACACCTTC. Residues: CASSAPIGGGNYGYTF.

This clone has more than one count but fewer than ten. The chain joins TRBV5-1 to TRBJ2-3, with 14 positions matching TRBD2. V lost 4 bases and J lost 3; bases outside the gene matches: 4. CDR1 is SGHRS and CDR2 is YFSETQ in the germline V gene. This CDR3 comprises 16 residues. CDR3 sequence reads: CASSTGTSGGTDTQYF. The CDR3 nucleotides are TGCGCCAGCAGCACGGGGACTAGCGGGGGTACAGATACGCAGTATTTT.

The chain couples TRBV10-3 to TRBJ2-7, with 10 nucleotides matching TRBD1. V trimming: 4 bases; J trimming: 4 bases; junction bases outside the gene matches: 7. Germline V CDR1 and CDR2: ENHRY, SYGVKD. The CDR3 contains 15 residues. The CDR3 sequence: CAISVGDRGEYEQYV. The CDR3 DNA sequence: TGTGCCATCAGTGTGGGGGACAGGGGAGAATACGAGCAGTACGTC.

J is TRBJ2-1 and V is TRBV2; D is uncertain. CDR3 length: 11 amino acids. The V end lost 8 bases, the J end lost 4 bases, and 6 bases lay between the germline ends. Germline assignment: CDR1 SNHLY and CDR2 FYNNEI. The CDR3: CASLRYNEQFF. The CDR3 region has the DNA TGTGCCAGCCTGAGGTACAATGAGCAGTTCTTC.

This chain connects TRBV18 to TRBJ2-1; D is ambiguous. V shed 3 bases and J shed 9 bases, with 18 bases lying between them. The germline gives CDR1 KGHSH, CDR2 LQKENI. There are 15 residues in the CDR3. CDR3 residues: CASSPVQGSTGEQFF. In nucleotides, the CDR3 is TGTGCCAGCTCACCGGTTCAAGGGTCTACGGGTGAGCAGTTCTTC.

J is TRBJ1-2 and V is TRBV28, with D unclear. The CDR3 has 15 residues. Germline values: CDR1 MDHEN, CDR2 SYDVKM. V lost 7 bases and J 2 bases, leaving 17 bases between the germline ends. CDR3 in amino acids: CASTHRYIGNYGYTF. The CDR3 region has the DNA TGTGCCAGCACCCACCGGTATATAGGAAACTATGGCTACACCTTC.

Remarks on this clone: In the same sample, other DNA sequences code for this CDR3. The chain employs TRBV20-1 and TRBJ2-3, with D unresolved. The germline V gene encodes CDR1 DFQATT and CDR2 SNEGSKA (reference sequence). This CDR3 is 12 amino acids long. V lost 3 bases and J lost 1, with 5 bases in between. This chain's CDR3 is CSASPGTDTQYF. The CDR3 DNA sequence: TGCAGTGCTAGTCCCGGCACAGATACGCAGTATTTT.

The CDR3 loop reads CASALWGGDSPLHF. The CDR3 region has the DNA TGTGCCAGCGCCCTCTGGGGGGGGGATTCACCCCTCCACTTT. The chain uses TRBV19 and TRBJ1-6, with a weak D call TRBD1 (5 bases). The CDR3 covers 14 residues. Germline CDR1 and CDR2: LNHDA and SQIVND (reference sequence). V gave up 9 bases and J gave up 8 bases, with 17 bases separating them.

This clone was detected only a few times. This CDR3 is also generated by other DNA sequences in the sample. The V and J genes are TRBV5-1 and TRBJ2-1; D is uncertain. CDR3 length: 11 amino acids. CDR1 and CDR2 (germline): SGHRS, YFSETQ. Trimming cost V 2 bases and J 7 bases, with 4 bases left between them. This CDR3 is CASSFGNEQFF. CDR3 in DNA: TGCGCCAGCAGCTTTGGTAATGAGCAGTTCTTC.

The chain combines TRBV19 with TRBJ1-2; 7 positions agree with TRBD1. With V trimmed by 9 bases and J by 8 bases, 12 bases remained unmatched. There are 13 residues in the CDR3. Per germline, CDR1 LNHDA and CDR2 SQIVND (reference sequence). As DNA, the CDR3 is TGTGCCAGCCGATACAGGGGTAGTGAAGGCTACACCTTC. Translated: CASRYRGSEGYTF.

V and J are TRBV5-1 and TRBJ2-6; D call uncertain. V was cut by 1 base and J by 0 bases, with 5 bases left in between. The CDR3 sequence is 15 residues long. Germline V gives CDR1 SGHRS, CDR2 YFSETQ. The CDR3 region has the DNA TGCGCCAGCAGCTTGTGGGCCTCTGGGGCCAACGTCCTGACTTTC. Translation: CASSLWASGANVLTF. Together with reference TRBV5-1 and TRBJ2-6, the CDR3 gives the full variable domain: KAGVTQTPRYLIKTRGQQVTLSCSPISGHRSVSWYQQTPGQGLQFLFEYFSETQRNKGNFPGRFSGRQFSNSRSEMNVSTLELGDSALYLCASSLWASGANVLTFGAGSRLTVL.

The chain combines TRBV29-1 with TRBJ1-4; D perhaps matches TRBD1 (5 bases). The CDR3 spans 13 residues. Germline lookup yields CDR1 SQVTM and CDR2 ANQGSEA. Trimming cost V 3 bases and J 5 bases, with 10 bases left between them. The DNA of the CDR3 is TGCAGCGTTGATGACAGCGGGAATGAAAAACTGTTTTTT. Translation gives CSVDDSGNEKLFF.

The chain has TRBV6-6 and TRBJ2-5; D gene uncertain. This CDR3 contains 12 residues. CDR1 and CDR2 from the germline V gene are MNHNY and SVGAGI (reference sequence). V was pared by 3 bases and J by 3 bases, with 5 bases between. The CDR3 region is CASSYTKETQYF. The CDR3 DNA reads TGTGCCAGCAGTTATACTAAAGAGACCCAGTACTTC.

The chain's CDR3 is CASSQKINTEAFF. CDR3 DNA: TGCGCCAGCAGCCAAAAAATTAACACTGAAGCTTTCTTT. The chain links TRBV4-1 to TRBJ1-1; no reliable D call. Trimming left V 2 bases short and J 2 bases short, with 6 bases between. This CDR3 region has 13 residues. The germline gives CDR1 MGHRA, CDR2 YSYEKL.

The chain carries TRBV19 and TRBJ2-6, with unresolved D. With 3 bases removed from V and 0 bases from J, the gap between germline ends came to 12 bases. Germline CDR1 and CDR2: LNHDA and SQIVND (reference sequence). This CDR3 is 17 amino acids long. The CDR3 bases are TGTGCCAGTAGTATTGGGCCCAAGAACTCTGGGGCCAACGTCCTGACTTTC. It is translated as CASSIGPKNSGANVLTF.

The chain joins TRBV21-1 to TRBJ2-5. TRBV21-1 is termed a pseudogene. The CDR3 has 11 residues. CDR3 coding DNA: TGTGCCAGCAGAAACCAAGACACCCAGTACTTC. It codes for CASRNQDTQYF.

The CDR3 sequence is CATRAPKPSGEQYV. In nucleotides, the CDR3 is TGTGCCACGAGAGCCCCCAAGCCTTCTGGCGAGCAGTACGTC. V and J are TRBV10-3 and TRBJ2-7; no reliable D call. V was clipped by 10 bases and J by 6 bases, with 22 bases between them. Germline CDR1 ENHRY, CDR2 SYGVKD. The CDR3 consists of 14 residues.

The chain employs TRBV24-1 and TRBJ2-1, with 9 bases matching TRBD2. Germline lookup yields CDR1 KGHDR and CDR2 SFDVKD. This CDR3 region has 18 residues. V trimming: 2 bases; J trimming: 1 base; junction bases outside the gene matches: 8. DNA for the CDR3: TGTGCCACCAGTGATTCCCCAGGGCGGGGGGGTTCCTACAATGAGCAGTTCTTC. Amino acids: CATSDSPGRGGSYNEQFF.

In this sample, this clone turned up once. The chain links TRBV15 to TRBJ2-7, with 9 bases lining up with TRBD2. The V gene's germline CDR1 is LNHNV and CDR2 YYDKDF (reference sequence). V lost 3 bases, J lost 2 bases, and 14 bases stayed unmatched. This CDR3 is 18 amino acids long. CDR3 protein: CATSRFRLAAPKAYEQYF. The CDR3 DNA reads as TGTGCCACCAGCAGGTTTAGACTAGCGGCACCAAAGGCCTACGAGCAGTACTTC.

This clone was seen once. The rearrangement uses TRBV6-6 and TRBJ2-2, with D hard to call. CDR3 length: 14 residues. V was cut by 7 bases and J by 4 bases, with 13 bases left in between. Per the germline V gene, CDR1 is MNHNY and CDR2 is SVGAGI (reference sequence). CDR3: CASTHTRTTGELFF. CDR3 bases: TGTGCCAGCACCCACACGCGCACCACCGGGGAGCTGTTTTTT.

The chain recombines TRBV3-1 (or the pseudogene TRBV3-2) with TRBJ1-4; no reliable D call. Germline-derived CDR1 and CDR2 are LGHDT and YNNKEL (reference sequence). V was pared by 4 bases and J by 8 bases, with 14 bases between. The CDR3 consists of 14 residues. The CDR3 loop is CASSRDVAQEKLFF. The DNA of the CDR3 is TGTGCCAGCAGCCGGGATGTTGCGCAGGAAAAACTGTTTTTT.

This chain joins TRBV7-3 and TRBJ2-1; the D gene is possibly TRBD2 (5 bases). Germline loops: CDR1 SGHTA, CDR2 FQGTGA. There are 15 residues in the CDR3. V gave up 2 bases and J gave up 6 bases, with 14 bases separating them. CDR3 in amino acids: CASSLLAGGRNEQFF. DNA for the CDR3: TGTGCCAGCAGCTTATTAGCAGGCGGGCGCAATGAGCAGTTCTTC.

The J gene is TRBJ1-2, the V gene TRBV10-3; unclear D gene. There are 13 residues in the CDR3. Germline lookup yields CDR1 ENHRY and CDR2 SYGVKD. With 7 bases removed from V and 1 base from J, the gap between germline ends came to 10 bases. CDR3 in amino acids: CAITGEHNYGYTF. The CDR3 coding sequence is TGTGCCATCACTGGAGAACATAACTATGGCTACACCTTC.

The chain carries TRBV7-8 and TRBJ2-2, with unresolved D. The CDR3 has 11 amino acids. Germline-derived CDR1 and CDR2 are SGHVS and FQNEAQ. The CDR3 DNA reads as TGTGCTTCAGCAGAGGCCGGGGAGCTGTTTTTT. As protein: CASAEAGELFF.

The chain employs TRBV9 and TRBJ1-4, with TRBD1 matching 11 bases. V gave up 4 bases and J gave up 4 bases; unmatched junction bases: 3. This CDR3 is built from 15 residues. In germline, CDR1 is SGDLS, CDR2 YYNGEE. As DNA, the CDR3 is TGTGCCAGCAGCCCCGGGACAGGGGGTAATGAAAAACTGTTTTTT. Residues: CASSPGTGGNEKLFF. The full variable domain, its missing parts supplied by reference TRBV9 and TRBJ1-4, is DSGVTQTPKHLITATGQRVTLRCSPRSGDLSVYWYQQSLDQGLQFLIQYYNGEERAKGNILERFSAQQFPDLHSELNLSSLELGDSALYFCASSPGTGGNEKLFFGSGTQLSVL.

The CDR3 DNA reads as TGCAGTGCTAGTTTCGGACAGGGGATCAAGAACACTGAAGCTTTCTTT. Its translation: CSASFGQGIKNTEAFF. The chain links TRBV20-1 to TRBJ1-1, with TRBD1 matching 9 bases. The length of the CDR3 is 16 residues. Germline V lookup: CDR1 DFQATT, CDR2 SNEGSKA (reference sequence). V lost 3 bases and J lost 1; bases outside the gene matches: 9.

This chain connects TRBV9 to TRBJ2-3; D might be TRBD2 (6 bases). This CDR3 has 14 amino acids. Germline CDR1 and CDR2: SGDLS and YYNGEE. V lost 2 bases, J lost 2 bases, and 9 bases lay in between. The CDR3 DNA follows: TGTGCCAGCAGCGTCGGGACTTACACAGATACGCAGTATTTT. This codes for CASSVGTYTDTQYF.